This TCR beta chain was captured by sequencing in a study of blood T cells in healthy people across ages. Study-level points and caveats: Strong correlation linked observed beta diversity and percent naive T cells.

The CDR3 totals 15 residues. Germline V gene sequence: CDR1 SGHNT, CDR2 YYREEE (reference sequence). The V and J ends lost 0 bases and 1 base respectively, with 10 bases between them. This clonotype was seen a handful of times. Its target is not known. The use of a sample-barcoded 5' primer and a J-beta primer mix characterized a second PCR of about 7 to 12 cycles. From the 5' RACE reads, TCRdb called clonotypes with MiXCR, one entry per CDR3 protein. In the table there are some 800,000 distinct CDR3 sequences, 20% to 30% of which are singletons. Every sample yielded at least 6.5 million isolated PBMCs. The same data also went into a second study, on T cells of mothers and their children.

The chain has TRBV5-4 and TRBJ2-5; D gene unclear. The sample comprised blood. This clonotype was obtained from a boy aged 5-17 years in good health. CDR3 protein: CASSLALARQETQYF. CDR3 in DNA: TGTGCCAGCAGCTTGGCGCTGGCACGCCAAGAGACCCAGTACTTC.